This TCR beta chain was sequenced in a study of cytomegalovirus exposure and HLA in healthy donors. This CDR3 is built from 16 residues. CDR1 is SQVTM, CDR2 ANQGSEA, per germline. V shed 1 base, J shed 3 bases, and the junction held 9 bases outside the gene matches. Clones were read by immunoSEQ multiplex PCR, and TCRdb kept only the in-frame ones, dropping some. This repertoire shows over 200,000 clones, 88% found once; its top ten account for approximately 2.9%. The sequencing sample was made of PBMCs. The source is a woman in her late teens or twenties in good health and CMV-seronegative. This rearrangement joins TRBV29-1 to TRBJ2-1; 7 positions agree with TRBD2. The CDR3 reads CSVEGFGRTSYNEQFF. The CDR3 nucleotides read TGCAGCGTTGAAGGGTTTGGAAGGACTAGCTACAATGAGCAGTTCTTC.